This record covers a single TCR beta chain. At least ten counts were recorded for this clonotype. The specificity of this receptor is unknown. Per-base quality was not reported, and no clone a single base away is much larger than it. For repertoire sequencing, TCR beta CDR3 regions were amplified from RNA transcripts. The first round of RT-PCR was done with HTBI primers and the Qiagen OneStep RT-PCR kit, and was followed by a second round of multiplex PCR, then size selection and purification. Libraries were sequenced on an Illumina HiSeq2000 using paired-end 100 bp reads. As for how the authors treated the data: SOAPnuke was used to process the reads, throwing out any read that had adapters, had uncalled bases, had a mean Phred below 15, or lacked an exact constant-primer or identifier match. COPE v1.2.5 was used to merge high-quality paired reads. Clonotypes were defined as unique nucleotide sequences and were aligned to IMGT TRB V, D and J references using MiTCR v1.1. The analysis was limited to V-J combinations with a frequency above 0.0001, which together covered approximately 99% of repertoires. For each V-J combination, a TCR clonal expansion and chaos score was defined as F50 clonal expansion divided by the chaos observed in the TCRdist matrix. Welch's t-statistics and random forest were used to narrow the features down to 13 V-J combinations, which were then fed into a naive Bayes classifier. The Morisita-Horn index was used to measure how similar the thyroid and blood repertoires were. The raw public reads went through TCRdb reprocessing: fastp at Q25, MiXCR clone calling, in-frame beta chains kept. Rows matching on CDR3 protein sequence are summarized as one entry with the most common DNA and genes. V and J calls and clone size were set by TCRdb, not the authors. The sample records about 620,000 distinct CDR3 sequences, about 20% of which are singletons. The biggest ten clones account for roughly 6.9% of the sample.

These data come from a study of Graves' ophthalmopathy and Graves' hyperthyroidism (dated by TCRdb to the late 2010s). Broadly, across the study: Peripheral blood was collected at initial diagnosis, before any treatment. To tell Graves' ophthalmopathy apart from Graves' hyperthyroidism, and to predict which patients would progress to ophthalmopathy, the study relied on TCR beta repertoire signatures. In total, approximately 140 blood samples were TCR-sequenced: 40 to 45 ophthalmopathy, some 75 hyperthyroidism and roughly 17 hyperthyroidism-to-ophthalmopathy patients. To explore V-J signatures that separate ophthalmopathy from hyperthyroidism, a discovery set of approximately 100 patients was enrolled, consisting of about 45 with ophthalmopathy and 55 to 65 with stable hyperthyroidism. The independent validation cohort included about 19 hyperthyroidism patients plus 17 patients who later progressed from hyperthyroidism to ophthalmopathy. In over 5 hyperthyroidism patients, the T-cell repertoire of thyroid tissue was compared with the T-cell repertoire of blood. Following sampling, methimazole starting at 30 mg daily was administered to hyperthyroidism patients, and high-dose intravenous methylprednisolone was administered to ophthalmopathy patients. The 80 to 100 discovery patients were randomly divided into training and test sets at a 7:3 ratio. The research as a whole found: Most of the expanded thyroid clonotypes with a frequency above 0.001 were also detected in blood, and it was suggested that the thyroid immune response may be reflected by blood repertoires. Sample size was not statistically predetermined, and group allocation was not concealed from the investigators. In cross-validation, the 13-signature model distinguished ophthalmopathy from stable hyperthyroidism with almost 90% sensitivity and about 84% specificity, and in the test set the corresponding values were around 78% and 73%. In validation, the model predicted ophthalmopathy progression with about 70% sensitivity and roughly 72% specificity; 12 predicted patients were CT-confirmed with GO in a median of around 6 months.

Trimming costs V 6 bases and J 0 bases, and their ends lie 11 bases apart. The CDR3 covers 13 residues, taking in both the cysteine and the phenylalanine. The kept DNA is CDR3 alone, 39 bases in frame from the first base. Reading the germline V gene (reference sequence) gives CDR1 DFQATT and CDR2 SNEGSKA. Hyperthyroidism was considered stable if no progression to ophthalmopathy occurred within 18 months of follow-up. Patients with hyperthyroidism were aged 18 to 65 years, had been newly diagnosed, and had a disease duration of less than 2 months. Anyone with other autoimmune diseases, uncontrolled infections, pregnancy or lactation was excluded from the study. Clinical symptoms, serum thyroxine, TRAb, thyroid ultrasound and orbital computed tomography were used for diagnosis. Using Ficoll-Paque density gradient centrifugation, PBMCs were isolated from 8.5 to 10 ml of fresh peripheral blood. Total RNA was extracted using Trizol reagent, and RNA quality was checked on an Agilent 2100 Bioanalyzer.

Specimen: peripheral blood. The chain is assembled from TRBV20-1 and TRBJ2-5, and TRBD1 may be the D gene, going by 6 matching bases. This clonotype was sampled from a woman under 30 with stable Graves' hyperthyroidism. Some clones in this sample may be carry-over from other donors' samples. Donor details come from another sample of the same person, matched by shared clones. At the DNA level, the sequence is TGCAGTGCGGCACAGGGAAACCAAGAGACCCAGTACTTC. It codes for CSAAQGNQETQYF.